This TCR beta chain came from a study of cytomegalovirus exposure and HLA in healthy donors. This PCR relied on a set of 60 Vbeta primers and 13 Jbeta primers. The repertoire was sequenced with immunoSEQ multiplex PCR; TCRdb's copy has only in-frame clones and lacks some. The table lists over 130,000 clones, around four fifths of them singletons, with approximately 1.5% in the top ten. V was clipped by 0 bases and J by 3 bases, with 9 bases between them. Germline CDR1 is LNHNV and CDR2 is YYDKDF (reference sequence). The CDR3 runs to 14 residues. The V gene is TRBV15, the J gene TRBJ2-7; TRBD2 is a possible D gene (5 bases). This TCR derives from a man aged 25 to 40 in good health and CMV-seropositive. The sequencing sample was made of PBMCs. In DNA form, the CDR3 reads TGTGCCACCAGCAGAGAGGGCAGCGGCTACGAGCAGTACTTC. Residues: CATSREGSGYEQYF.